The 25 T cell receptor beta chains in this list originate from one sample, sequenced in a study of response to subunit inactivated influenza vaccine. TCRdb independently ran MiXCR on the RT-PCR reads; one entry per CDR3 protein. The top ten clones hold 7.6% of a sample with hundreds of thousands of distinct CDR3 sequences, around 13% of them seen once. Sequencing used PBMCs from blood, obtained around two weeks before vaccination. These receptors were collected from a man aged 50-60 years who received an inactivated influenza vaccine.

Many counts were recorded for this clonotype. The CDR3 here is CASSGSGFRELFF. Here the CDR3 DNA reads TGTGCCAGCAGTGGGTCGGGGTTCAGGGAGCTGTTTTTT. The chain combines TRBV6-1 with TRBJ2-2; tentative D call: TRBD2 (5 bases). The CDR3 covers 13 residues. Germline lookup yields CDR1 MNHNS and CDR2 SASEGT. Deletions cut 4 bases from V and 9 bases from J, with 12 bases between.

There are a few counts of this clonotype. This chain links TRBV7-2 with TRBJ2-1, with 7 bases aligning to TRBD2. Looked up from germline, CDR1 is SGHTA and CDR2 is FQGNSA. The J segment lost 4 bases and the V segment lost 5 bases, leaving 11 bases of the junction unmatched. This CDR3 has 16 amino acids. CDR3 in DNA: TGTGCCAGCAGCCCGAGCTCGGGCGGGGGTTACAATGAGCAGTTCTTC. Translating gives CASSPSSGGGYNEQFF.

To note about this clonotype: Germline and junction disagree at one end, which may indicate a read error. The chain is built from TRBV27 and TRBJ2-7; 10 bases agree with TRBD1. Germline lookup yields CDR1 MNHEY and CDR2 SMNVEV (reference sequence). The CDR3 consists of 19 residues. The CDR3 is CASSSFLRRPGTGATGLSF. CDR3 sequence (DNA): TGTGCCAGCAGTTCCTTTCTGAGACGTCCCGGGACAGGGGCCACCGGGTTGAGCTTC.

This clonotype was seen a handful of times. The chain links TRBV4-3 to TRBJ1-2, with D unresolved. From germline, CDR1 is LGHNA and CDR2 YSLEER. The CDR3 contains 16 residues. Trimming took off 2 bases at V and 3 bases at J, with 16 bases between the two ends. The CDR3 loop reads CASSQMAVSWDYGYTF. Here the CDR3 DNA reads TGCGCCAGCAGCCAAATGGCAGTCTCCTGGGACTATGGCTACACCTTC.

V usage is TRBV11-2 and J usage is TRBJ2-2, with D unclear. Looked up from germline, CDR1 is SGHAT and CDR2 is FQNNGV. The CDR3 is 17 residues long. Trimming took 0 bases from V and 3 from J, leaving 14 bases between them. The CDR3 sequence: CASSLDPNRAHTGELFF. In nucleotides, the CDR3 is TGTGCCAGCAGCTTAGATCCTAACCGGGCCCACACCGGGGAGCTGTTTTTT.

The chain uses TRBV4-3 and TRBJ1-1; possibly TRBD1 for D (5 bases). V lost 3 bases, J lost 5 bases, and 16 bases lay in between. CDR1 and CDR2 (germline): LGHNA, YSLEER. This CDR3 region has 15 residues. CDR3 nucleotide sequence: TGCGCCAGCAGCCATACGTATGGACGGGGGACTGAAGCTTTCTTT. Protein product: CASSHTYGRGTEAFF.

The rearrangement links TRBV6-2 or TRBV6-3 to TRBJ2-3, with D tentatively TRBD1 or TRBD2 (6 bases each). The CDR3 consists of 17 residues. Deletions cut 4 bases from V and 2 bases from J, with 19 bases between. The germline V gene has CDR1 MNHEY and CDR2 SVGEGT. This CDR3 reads CASSSPRGDKATDTQYF. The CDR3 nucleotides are TGTGCCAGCAGTTCCCCCCGCGGGGACAAGGCCACAGATACGCAGTATTTT.

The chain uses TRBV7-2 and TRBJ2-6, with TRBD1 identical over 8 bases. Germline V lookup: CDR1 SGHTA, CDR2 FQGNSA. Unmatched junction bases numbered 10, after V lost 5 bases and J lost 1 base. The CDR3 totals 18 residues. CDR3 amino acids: CASSLTGTGPSGANVLTF. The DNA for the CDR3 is TGTGCCAGCAGCCTTACCGGGACAGGCCCTTCTGGGGCCAACGTCCTGACTTTC.

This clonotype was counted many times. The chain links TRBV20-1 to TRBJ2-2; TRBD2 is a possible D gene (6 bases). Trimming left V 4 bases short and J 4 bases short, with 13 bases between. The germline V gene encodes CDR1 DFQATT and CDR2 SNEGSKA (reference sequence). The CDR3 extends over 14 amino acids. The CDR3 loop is CSATVEGTTGELFF. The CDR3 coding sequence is TGCAGTGCTACGGTGGAGGGTACCACCGGGGAGCTGTTTTTT.

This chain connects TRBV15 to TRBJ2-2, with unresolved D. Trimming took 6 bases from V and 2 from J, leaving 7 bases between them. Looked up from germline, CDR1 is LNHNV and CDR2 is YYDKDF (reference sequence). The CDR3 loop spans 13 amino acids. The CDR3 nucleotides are TGTGCCACCAGTAGGGCTAACACCGGGGAGCTGTTTTTT. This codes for CATSRANTGELFF. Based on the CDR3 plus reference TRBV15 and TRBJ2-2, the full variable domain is DAMVIQNPRYQVTQFGKPVTLSCSQTLNHNVMYWYQQKSSQAPKLLFHYYDKDFNNEADTPDNFQSRRPNTSFCFLDIRSPGLGDTAMYLCATSRANTGELFFGEGSRLTVL.

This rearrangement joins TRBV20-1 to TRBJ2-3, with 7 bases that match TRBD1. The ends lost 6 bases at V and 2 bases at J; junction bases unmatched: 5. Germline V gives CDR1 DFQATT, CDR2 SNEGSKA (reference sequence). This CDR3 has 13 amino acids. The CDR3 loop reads CSAPGQYTDTQYF. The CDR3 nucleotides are TGCAGTGCACCGGGACAGTACACAGATACGCAGTATTTT.

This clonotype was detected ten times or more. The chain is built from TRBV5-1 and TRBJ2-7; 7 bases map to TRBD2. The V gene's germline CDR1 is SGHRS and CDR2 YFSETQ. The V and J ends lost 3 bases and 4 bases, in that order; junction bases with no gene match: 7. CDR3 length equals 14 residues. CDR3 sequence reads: CASSYGLESYEQYF. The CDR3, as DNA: TGCGCCAGCAGCTATGGACTAGAATCGTACGAGCAGTACTTC.

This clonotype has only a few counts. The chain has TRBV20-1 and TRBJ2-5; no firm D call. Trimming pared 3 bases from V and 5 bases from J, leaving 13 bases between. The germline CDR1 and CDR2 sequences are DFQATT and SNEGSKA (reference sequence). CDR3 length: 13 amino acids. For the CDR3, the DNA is TGCAGTGCTAGTTTGTCTTTGAGGGAGACCCAGTACTTC. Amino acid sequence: CSASLSLRETQYF.

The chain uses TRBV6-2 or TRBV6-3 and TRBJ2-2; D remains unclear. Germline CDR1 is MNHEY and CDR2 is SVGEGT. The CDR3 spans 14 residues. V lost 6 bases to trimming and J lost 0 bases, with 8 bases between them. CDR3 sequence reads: CASSYNPNTGELFF. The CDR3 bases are TGTGCCAGCAGCTACAACCCGAACACCGGGGAGCTGTTTTTT.

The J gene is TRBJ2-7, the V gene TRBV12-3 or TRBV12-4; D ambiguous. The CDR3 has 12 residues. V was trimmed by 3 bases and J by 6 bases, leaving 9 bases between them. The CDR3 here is CASSFFGVEQYF. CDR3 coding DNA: TGTGCCAGCAGTTTTTTCGGTGTCGAGCAGTACTTC.

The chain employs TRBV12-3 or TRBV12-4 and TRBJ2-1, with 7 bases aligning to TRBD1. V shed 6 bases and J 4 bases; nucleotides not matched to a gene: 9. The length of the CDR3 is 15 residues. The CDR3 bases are TGTGCCAGCAGAAACCGGGACAGAGGGTACAATGAGCAGTTCTTC. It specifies CASRNRDRGYNEQFF.

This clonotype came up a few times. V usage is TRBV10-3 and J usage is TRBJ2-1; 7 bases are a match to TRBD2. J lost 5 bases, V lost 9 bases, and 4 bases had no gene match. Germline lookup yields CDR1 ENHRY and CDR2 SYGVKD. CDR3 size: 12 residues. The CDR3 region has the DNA TGTGCCATTGGGACTACCGACAATGAGCAGTTCTTC. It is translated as CAIGTTDNEQFF.

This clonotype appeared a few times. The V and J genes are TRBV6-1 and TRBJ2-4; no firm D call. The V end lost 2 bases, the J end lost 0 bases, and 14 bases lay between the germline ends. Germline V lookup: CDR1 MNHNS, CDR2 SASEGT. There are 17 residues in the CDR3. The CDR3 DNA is TGTGCCAGCAGTGAACCCGACCGTTCAGTAGCCAAAAACATTCAGTACTTC. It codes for CASSEPDRSVAKNIQYF.

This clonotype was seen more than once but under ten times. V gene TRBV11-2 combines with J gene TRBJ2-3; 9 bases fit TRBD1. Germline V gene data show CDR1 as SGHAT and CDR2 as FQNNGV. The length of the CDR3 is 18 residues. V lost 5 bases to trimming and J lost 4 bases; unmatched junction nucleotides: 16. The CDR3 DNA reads TGTGCCAGCAGCGTCACCCTCAGGGGGGGACAGGGAGCAGATACGCAGTATTTT. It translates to CASSVTLRGGQGADTQYF.

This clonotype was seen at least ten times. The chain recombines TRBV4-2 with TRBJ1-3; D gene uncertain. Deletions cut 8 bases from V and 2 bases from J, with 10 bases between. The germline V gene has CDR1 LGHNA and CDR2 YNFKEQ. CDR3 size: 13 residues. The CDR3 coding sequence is TGTGCCAGCGGGAGAGGACCTGGAAACACCATATATTTT. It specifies CASGRGPGNTIYF.

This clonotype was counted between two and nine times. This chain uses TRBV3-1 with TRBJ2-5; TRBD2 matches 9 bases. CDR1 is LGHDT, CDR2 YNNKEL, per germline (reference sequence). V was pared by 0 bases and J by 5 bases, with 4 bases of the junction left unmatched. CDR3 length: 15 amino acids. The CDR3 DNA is TGTGCCAGCAGCCAAGATCTAGCGGGGTGGGAGACCCAGTACTTC. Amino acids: CASSQDLAGWETQYF.

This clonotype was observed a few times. CDR3 bases: TGTGCCAGCAGCTTCGGGCCTGGGGCCAACGTCCTGACTTTC. This codes for CASSFGPGANVLTF. V and J are TRBV11-1 and TRBJ2-6; D unresolved. The V and J ends lost 3 bases and 2 bases respectively, with 5 bases between them. There are 14 residues in the CDR3. Germline V gene sequence: CDR1 SGHAT, CDR2 FQDESV (reference sequence).

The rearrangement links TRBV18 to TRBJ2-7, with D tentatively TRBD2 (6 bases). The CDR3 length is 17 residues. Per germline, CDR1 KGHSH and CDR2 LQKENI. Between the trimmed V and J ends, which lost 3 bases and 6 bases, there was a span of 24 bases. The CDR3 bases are TGTGCCAGCTCACCTTCCGGGACTCACAATTCTGGTGGCGAGCAGTACTTC. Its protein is CASSPSGTHNSGGEQYF.

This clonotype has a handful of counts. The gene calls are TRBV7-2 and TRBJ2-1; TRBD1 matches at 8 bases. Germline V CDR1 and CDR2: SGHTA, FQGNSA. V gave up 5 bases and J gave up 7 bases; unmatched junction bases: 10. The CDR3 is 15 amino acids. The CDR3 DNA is TGTGCCAGCAGCAGGGCAGGGGGCACACATAATGAGCAGTTCTTC. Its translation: CASSRAGGTHNEQFF.

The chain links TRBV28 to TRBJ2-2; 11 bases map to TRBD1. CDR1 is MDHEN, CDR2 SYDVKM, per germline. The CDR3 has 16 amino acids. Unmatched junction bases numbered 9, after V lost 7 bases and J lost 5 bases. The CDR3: CASTTAGTGGTGELFF. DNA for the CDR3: TGTGCCAGCACTACTGCCGGGACAGGGGGGACCGGGGAGCTGTTTTTT.